One T cell receptor (beta chain) is described in this entry. The specificity of this receptor is unknown. No per-base quality is available; no much larger clone lies one base away. Library preparation employed the immunoSEQ multiplex PCR assay. In TCRdb, the immuneACCESS table is reduced to in-frame sequences with V and J assigned. These tables do not hold every clone; where another copy was compared, an unresolved V gene accounts for under half, and the others remain unexplained. Counted in this sample were 70,000 to 80,000 clones; about nine tenths of them appeared once. Of the sample, about 9.9% is held by the ten largest clones. The entry originates in a study of control samples from healthy donors and cancer patients (dated by TCRdb to about 2020). Measured from the cysteine to the phenylalanine, the CDR3 is 13 residues long. The CDR3 DNA has 39 bases and is translated from base 1. Between the V and J ends, shortened by 7 bases and 6 bases respectively, the junction contains 14 bases.

The sequence was obtained from a woman in her forties or fifties with colorectal cancer. Input material: PBMCs. The rearrangement combines TRBV12-3 or TRBV12-4 with TRBJ2-3; no D gene is confidently identified. The nucleotides are TGTGCCAGCACGGGCCTCCTCGGCGATACGCAGTATTTT. This sequence encodes CASTGLLGDTQYF.